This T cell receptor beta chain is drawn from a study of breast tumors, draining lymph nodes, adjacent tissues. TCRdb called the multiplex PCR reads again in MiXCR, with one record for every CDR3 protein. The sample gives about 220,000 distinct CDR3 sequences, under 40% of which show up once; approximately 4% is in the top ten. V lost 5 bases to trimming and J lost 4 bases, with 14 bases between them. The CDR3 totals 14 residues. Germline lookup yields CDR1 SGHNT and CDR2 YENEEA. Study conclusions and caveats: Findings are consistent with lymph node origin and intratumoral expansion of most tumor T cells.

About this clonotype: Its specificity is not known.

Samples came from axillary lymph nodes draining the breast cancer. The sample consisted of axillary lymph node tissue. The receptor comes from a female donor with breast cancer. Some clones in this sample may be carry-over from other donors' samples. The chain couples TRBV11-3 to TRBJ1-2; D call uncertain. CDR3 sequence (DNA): TGTGCCAGCAGCGTAGGCGAGGGAGTCTATGGCTACACCTTC. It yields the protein CASSVGEGVYGYTF.